A selection of T cell receptor beta chains follows, all from one sample in a study of T-cell memory formation after mild COVID-19. From the 5' RACE reads, TCRdb called clonotypes with MiXCR, one entry per CDR3 protein. Of hundreds of thousands of distinct CDR3 sequences listed, around a sixth are singletons. Material for sequencing was PBMCs or a T cell subset sorted from them (not recorded which). The receptors shown here come from a man aged 18 to 30 who had mild COVID-19 (a few samples of this study predate the infection). Cell type and time point are not known. Both conserved end residues are part of each CDR3. Rows give clone size only sometimes, using once, few, many, or a class for an expanded clone.

clone size: few
J gene: TRBJ2-3
V gene: TRBV24-1
CDR3 protein: CATLAGAEHTQYF

clone size: -
J gene: TRBJ2-7
V gene: TRBV11-2
CDR3 protein: CASSPVGTTYEQYF

clone size: -
J gene: TRBJ1-5
V gene: TRBV15
CDR3 protein: CATSLTGGNSNQPQHF

clone size: -
J gene: TRBJ1-5
V gene: TRBV24-1
CDR3 protein: CATSDPTGNQPQHF

clone size: few
J gene: TRBJ1-1
V gene: TRBV6-6
CDR3 protein: CASSAQGAAFF

clone size: many
J gene: TRBJ1-1
V gene: TRBV5-1
CDR3 protein: CASSLSQGATEAFF

clone size: -
J gene: TRBJ2-3
V gene: TRBV5-1
CDR3 protein: CASRRGSGGLSTDTQYF

clone size: -
J gene: TRBJ2-5
V gene: TRBV3-1
CDR3 protein: CASSQALHGVFQETQYF

clone size: -
J gene: TRBJ2-1
V gene: TRBV6-1
CDR3 protein: CASSEAAVLIPNEQFF

clone size: -
J gene: TRBJ2-5
V gene: TRBV7-9
CDR3 protein: CASSFRDGQETQYF

clone size: -
J gene: TRBJ2-7
V gene: TRBV5-5
CDR3 protein: CASSLYRDASSYEQYF

clone size: -
J gene: TRBJ2-1
V gene: TRBV29-1
CDR3 protein: CSVRQGGRNEQFF

clone size: few
J gene: TRBJ1-5
V gene: TRBV6-6
CDR3 protein: CASRDPNQPQHF

clone size: -
J gene: TRBJ1-6
V gene: TRBV15
CDR3 protein: CATSRERGSPLHF

clone size: -
J gene: TRBJ2-7
V gene: TRBV18
CDR3 protein: CASSRDSSNEQYF

clone size: -
J gene: TRBJ2-5
V gene: TRBV2
CDR3 protein: CASSRQGKSETQYF

clone size: -
J gene: TRBJ2-7
V gene: TRBV20-1
CDR3 protein: CSVTPTAGEQYF

clone size: -
J gene: TRBJ2-3
V gene: TRBV4-1
CDR3 protein: CASSQRTIGGLGDTQYF

clone size: once
J gene: TRBJ1-2
V gene: TRBV27
CDR3 protein: CASSLTGKGYTF

clone size: -
J gene: TRBJ1-6
V gene: TRBV27
CDR3 protein: CASRDNPGGRSPLHF

clone size: few
J gene: TRBJ2-1
V gene: TRBV7-6
CDR3 protein: CASSYEGDSTDEQFF

clone size: -
J gene: TRBJ1-4
V gene: TRBV4-1
CDR3 protein: CASRGTARPGKLFF

clone size: -
J gene: TRBJ2-3
V gene: TRBV10-3
CDR3 protein: CAIMGGNPTDTQYF

clone size: many
J gene: TRBJ1-1
V gene: TRBV6-5
CDR3 protein: CASSWGTEAFF